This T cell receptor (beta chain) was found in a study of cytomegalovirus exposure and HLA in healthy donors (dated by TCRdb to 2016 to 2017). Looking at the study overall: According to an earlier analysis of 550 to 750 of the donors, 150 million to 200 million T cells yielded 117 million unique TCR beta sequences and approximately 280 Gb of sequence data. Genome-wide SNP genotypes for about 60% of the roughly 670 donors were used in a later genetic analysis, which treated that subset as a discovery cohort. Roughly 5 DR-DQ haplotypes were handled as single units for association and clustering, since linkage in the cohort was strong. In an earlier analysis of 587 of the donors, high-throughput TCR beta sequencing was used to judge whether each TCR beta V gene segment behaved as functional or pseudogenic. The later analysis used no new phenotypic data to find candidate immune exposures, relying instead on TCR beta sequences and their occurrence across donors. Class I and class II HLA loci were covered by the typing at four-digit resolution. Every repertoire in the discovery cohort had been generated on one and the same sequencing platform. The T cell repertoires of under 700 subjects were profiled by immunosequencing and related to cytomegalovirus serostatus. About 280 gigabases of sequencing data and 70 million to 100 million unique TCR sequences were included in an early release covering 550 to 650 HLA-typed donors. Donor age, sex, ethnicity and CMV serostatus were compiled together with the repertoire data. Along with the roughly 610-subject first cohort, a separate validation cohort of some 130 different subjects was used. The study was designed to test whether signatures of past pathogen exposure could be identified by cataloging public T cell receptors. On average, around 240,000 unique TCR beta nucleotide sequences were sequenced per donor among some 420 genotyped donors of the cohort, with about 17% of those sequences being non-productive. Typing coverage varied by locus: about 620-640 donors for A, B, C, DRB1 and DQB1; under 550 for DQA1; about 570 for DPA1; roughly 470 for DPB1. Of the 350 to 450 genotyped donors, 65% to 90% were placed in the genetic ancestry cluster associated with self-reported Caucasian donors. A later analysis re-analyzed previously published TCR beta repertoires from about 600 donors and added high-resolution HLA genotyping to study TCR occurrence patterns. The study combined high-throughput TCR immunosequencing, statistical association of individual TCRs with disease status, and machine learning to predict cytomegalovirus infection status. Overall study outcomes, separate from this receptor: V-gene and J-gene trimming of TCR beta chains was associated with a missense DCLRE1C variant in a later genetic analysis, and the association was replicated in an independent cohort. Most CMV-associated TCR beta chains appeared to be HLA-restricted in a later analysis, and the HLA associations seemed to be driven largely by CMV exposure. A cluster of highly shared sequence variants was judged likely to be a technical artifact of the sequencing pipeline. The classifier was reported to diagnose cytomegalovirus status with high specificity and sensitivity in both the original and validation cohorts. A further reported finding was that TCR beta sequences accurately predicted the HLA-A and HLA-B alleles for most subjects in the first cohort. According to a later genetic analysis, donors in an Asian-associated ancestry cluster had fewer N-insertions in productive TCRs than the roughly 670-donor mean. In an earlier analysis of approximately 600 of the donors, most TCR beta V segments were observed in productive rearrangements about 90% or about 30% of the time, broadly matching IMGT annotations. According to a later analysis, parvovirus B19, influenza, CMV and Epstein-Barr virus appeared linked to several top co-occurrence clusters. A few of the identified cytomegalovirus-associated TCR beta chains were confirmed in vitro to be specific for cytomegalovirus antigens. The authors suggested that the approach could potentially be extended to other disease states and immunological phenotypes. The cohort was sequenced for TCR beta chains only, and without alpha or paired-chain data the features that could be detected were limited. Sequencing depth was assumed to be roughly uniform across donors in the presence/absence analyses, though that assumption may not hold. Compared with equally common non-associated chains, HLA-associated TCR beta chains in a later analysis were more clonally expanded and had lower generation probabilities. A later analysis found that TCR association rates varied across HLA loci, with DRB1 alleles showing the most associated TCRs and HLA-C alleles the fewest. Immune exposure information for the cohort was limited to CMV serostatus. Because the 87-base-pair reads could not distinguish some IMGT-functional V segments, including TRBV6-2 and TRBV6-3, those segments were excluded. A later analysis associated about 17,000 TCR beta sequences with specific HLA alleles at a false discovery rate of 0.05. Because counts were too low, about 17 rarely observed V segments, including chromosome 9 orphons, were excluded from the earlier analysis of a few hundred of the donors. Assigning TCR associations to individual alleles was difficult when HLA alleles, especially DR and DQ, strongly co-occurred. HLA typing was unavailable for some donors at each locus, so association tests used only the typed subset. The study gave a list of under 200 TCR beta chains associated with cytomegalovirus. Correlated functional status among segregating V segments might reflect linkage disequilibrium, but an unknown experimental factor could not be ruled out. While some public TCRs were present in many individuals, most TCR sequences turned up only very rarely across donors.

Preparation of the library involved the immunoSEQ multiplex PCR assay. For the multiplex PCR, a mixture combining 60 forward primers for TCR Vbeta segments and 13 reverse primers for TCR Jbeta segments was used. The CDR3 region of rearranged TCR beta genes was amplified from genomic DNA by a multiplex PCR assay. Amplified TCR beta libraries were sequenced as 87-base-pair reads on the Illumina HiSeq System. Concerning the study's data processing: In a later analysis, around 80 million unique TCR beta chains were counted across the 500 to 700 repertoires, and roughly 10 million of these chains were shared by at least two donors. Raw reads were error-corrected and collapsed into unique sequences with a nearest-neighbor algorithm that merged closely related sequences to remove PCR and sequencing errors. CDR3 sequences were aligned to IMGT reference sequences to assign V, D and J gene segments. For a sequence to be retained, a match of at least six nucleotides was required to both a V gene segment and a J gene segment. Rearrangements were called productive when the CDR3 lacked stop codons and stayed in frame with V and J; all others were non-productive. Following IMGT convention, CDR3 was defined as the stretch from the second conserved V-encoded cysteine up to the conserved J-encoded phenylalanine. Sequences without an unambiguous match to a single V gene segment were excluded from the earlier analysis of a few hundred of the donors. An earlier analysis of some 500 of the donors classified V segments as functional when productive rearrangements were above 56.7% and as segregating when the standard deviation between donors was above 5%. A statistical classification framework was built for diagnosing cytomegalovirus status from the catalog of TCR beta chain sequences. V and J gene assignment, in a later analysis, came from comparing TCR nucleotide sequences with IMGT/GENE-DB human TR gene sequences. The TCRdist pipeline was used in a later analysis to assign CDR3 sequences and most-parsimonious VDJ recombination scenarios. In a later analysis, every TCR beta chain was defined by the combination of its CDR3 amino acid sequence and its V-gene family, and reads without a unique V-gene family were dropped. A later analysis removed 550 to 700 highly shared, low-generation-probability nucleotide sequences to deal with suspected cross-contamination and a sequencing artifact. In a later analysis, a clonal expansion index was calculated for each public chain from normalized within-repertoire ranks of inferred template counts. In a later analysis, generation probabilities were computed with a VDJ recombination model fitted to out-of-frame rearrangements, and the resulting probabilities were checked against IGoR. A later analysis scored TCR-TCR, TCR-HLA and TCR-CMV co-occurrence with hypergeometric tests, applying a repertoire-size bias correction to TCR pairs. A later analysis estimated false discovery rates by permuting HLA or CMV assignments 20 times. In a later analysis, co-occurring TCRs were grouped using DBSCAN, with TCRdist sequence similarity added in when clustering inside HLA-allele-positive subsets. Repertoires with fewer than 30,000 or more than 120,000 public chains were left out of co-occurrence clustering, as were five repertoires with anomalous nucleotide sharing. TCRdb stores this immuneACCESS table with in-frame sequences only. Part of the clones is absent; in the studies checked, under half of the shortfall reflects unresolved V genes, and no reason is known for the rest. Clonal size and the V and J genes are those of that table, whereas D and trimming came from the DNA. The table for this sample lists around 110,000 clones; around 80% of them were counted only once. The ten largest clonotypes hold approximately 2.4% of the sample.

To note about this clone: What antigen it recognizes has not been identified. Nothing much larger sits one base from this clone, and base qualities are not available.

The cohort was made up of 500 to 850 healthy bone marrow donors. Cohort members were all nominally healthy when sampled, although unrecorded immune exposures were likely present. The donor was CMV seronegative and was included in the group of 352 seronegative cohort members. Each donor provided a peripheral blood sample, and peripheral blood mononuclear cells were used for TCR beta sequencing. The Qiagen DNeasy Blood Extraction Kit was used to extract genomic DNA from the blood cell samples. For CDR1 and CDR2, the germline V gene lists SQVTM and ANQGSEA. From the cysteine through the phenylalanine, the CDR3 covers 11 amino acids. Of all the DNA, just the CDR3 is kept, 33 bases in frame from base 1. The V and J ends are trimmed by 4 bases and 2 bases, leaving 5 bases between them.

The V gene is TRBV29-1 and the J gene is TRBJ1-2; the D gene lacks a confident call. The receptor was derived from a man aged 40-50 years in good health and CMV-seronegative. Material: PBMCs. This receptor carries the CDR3 CSVGQNYGYTF. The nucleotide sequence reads TGCAGCGTTGGGCAGAACTATGGCTACACCTTC.